This TCR beta chain comes out of a study of T cells expressing NK-cell markers. Across the study: Investigators obtained TCR beta repertoires from sorted CD3+CD56+NKG2C+, CD3+CD56+NKG2C- and CD3+CD56-NKG2C+ T cells.

TCRdb reanalyzed the 5' RACE reads, giving one entry per CDR3 protein sequence and no DNA. The sample has about 550,000 distinct CDR3 sequences. Comments on this clonotype: Its antigen is as yet unknown.

Broader study findings: No clear determination of HCMV specificity was made for expanded NKG2C+ T cell clones.

The germline V gene has CDR1 SGHRS and CDR2 YFSETQ. The CDR3 length is 15 residues. The gene calls are TRBV5-1 and TRBJ1-4; TCRdb gives TRBD1 as the D gene, but with no DNA this cannot be confirmed. This clonotype was sampled from a man younger than 35 in good health. Sequencing was done on a sample of blood T cells: a sorted CD56 or NKG2C T cell subset, CD4+ or CD8+ T cells, or bulk PBMC T cells (not recorded which). This chain's CDR3 is CASSFQGATNEKLFF.